This T cell receptor beta chain was documented in a study of shared clonotypes between healthy human individuals. The wider study: Donor composition was a couple of women and a few men, aged 18 to 49.

Every immunoSEQ plate was one replicate of a subset's evenly spread DNA. Using immunoSEQ multiplex PCR, the repertoire was profiled, and TCRdb retains in-frame clones only, with some absent. Of about 1.1 million clones in the sample, around three quarters were seen once. Study-wide points: Depth of sequencing was expected to influence donor clonotype sharing.

As concerns this clone: Its target is not known.

Germline V gives CDR1 MGHRA, CDR2 YSYEKL. The CDR3 has 21 residues. Trimming removed 1 base from V and 9 bases from J; junction bases left unmatched: 20. The J gene is TRBJ2-1, the V gene TRBV4-1, with TRBD2 matching 14 bases. This TCR derives from a man in his late teens or twenties in good health. Some clones in this sample may be carry-over from other donors' samples. Sequencing input: memory CD4+ T cells from PBMCs. This sample's subset: CD45RA-negative fraction. CDR3 sequence: CASSQVGGTSGRHPYRGEQFF. CDR3 DNA sequence: TGCGCCAGCAGCCAAGTGGGAGGGACTAGCGGGAGACATCCCTACCGCGGTGAGCAGTTCTTC.